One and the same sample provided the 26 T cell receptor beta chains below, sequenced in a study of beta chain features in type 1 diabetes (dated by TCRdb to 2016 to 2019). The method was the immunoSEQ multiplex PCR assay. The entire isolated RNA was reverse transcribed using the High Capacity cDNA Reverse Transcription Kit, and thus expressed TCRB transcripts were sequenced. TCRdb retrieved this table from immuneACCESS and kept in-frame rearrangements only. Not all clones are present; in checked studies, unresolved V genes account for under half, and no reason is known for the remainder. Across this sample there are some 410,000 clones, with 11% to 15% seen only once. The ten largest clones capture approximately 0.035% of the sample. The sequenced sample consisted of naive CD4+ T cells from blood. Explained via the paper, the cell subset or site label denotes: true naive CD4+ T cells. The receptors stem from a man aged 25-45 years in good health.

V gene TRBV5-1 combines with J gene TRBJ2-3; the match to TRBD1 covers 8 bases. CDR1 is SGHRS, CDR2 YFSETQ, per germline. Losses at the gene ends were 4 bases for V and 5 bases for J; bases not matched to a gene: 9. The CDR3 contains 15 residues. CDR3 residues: CASSPDQGARDTQYF. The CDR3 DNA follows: TGCGCCAGCAGCCCCGACCAGGGGGCAAGAGATACGCAGTATTTT.

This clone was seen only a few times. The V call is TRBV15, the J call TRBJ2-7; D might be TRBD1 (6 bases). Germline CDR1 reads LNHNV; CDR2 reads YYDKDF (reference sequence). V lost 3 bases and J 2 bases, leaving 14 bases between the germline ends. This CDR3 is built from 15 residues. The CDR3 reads CATSRPGGGTYEQYF. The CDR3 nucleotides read TGTGCCACCAGCAGGCCCGGTGGGGGCACCTACGAGCAGTACTTC.

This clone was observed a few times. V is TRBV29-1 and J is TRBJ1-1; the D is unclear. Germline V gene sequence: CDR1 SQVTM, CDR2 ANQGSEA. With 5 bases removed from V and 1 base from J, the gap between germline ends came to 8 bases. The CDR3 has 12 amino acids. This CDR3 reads CSVKWGNTEAFF. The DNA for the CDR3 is TGCAGCGTTAAATGGGGGAACACTGAAGCTTTCTTT.

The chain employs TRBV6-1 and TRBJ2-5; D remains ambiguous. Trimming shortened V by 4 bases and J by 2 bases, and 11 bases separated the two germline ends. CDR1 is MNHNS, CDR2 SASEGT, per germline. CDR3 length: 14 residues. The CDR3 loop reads CASSVGLEQETQYF. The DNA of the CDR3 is TGTGCCAGCAGTGTTGGCCTGGAACAAGAGACCCAGTACTTC.

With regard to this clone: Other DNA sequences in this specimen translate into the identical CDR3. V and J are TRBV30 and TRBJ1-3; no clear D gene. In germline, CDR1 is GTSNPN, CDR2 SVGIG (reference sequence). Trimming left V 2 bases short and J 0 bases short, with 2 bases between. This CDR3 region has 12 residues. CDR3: CAWSSSGNTIYF. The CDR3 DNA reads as TGTGCCTGGAGTAGCTCTGGAAACACCATATATTTT.

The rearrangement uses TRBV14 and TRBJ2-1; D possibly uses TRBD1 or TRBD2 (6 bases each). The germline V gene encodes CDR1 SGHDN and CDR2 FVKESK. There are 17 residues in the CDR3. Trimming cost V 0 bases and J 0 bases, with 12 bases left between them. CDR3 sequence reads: CASSQDRGLPSYNEQFF. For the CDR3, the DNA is TGTGCCAGCAGCCAAGACAGGGGACTGCCCTCCTACAATGAGCAGTTCTTC.

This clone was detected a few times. CDR3 DNA sequence: TGTGCCAGCAGCTTACAGTTCACTGGACAGGTGAGCTCCTACGAGCAGTACGTC. Translation: CASSLQFTGQVSSYEQYV. V and J are TRBV7-9 and TRBJ2-7; 7 positions agree with TRBD1. This CDR3 comprises 18 residues. V shed 2 bases and J 0 bases; nucleotides not matched to a gene: 13. CDR1 SEHNR and CDR2 FQNEAQ come from the germline V gene (reference sequence).

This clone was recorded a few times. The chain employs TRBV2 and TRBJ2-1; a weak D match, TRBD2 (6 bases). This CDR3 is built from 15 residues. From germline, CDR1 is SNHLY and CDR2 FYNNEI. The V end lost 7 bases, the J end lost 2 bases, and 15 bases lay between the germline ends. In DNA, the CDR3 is TGTGCCAGCAAGCCGACTAGTGTAGCCTACAATGAGCAGTTCTTC. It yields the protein CASKPTSVAYNEQFF. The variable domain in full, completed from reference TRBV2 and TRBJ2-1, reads EPEVTQTPSHQVTQMGQEVILRCVPISNHLYFYWYRQILGQKVEFLVSFYNNEISEKSEIFDDQFSVERPDGSNFTLKIRSTKLEDSAMYFCASKPTSVAYNEQFFGPGTRLTVL.

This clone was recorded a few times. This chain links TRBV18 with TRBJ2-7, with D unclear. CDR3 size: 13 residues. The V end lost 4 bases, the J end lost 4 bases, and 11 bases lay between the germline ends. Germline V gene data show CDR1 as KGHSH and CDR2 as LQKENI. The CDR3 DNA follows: TGTGCCAGCTCACTTGACGACCAATACGAGCAGTACGTC. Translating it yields CASSLDDQYEQYV.

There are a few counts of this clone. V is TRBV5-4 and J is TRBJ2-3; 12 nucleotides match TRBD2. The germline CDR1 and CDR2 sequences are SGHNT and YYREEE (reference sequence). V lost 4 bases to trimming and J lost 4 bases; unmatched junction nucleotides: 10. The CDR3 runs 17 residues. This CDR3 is CASSPGTSGGRADTQYF. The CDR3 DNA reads TGTGCCAGCAGCCCCGGAACTAGCGGGGGGAGGGCAGATACGCAGTATTTT.

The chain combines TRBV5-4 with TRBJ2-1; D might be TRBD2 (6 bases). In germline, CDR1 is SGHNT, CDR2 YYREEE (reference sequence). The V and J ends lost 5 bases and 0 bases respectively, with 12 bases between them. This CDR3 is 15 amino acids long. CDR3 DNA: TGTGCCAGCAGTGATAGCGGAAGCTCCTACAATGAGCAGTTCTTC. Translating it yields CASSDSGSSYNEQFF.

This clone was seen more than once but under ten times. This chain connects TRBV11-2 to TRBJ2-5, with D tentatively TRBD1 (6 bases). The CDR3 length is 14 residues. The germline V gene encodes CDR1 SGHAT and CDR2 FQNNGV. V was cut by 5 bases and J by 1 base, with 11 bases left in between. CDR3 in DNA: TGTGCCAGCAGCCAACAGGGCTTCCAAGAGACCCAGTACTTC. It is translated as CASSQQGFQETQYF.

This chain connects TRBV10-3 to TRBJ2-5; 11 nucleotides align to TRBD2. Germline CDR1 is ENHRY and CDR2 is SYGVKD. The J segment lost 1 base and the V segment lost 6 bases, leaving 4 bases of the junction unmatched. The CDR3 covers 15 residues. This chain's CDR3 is CAIRTGTSGQETQYF. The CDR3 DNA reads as TGTGCCATCAGAACCGGGACTAGCGGCCAAGAGACCCAGTACTTC.

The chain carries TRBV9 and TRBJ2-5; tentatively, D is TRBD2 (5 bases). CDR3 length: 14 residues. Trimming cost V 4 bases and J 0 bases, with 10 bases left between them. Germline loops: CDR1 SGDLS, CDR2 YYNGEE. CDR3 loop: CASSIGLDQETQYF. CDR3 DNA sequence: TGTGCCAGCAGCATAGGACTGGACCAAGAGACCCAGTACTTC.

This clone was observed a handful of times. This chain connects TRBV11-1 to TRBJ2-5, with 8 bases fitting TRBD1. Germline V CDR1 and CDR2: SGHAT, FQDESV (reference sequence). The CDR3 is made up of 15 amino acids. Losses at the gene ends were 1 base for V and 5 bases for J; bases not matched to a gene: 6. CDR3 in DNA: TGTGCCAGCAGCTTAGAGGGACAGGTTGGCGAGACCCAGTACTTC. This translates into CASSLEGQVGETQYF.

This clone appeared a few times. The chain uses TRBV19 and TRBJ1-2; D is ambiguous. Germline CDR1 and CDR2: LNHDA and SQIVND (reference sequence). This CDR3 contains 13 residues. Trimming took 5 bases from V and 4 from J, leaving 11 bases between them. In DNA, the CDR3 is TGTGCCAGTAGTCGGGAAGACATCTATGGCTACACCTTC. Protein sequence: CASSREDIYGYTF.

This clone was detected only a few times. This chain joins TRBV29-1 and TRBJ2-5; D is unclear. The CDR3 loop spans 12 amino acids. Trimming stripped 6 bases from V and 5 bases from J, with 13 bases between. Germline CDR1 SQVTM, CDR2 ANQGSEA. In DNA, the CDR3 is TGCAGCGTCCAAATTCTCGAGGAGACCCAGTACTTC. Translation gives CSVQILEETQYF.

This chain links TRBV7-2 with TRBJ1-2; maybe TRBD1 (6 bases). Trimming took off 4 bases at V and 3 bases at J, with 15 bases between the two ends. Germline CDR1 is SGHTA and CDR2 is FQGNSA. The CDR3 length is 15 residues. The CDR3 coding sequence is TGTGCCAGCAGCTCCGTGGGGGCAGAAGACTATGGCTACACCTTC. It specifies CASSSVGAEDYGYTF. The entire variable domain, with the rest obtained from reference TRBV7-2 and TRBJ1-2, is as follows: GAGVSQSPSNKVTEKGKDVELRCDPISGHTALYWYRQSLGQGLEFLIYFQGNSAPDKSGLPSDRFSAERTGGSVSTLTIQRTQQEDSAVYLCASSSVGAEDYGYTFGSGTRLTVV.

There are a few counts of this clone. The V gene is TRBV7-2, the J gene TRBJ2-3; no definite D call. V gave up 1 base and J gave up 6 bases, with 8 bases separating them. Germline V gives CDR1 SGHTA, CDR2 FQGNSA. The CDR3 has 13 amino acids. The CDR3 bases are TGTGCCAGCAGCTTAGGCGCGTCGGATACGCAGTATTTT. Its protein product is CASSLGASDTQYF. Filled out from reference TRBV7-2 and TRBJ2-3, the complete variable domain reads GAGVSQSPSNKVTEKGKDVELRCDPISGHTALYWYRQSLGQGLEFLIYFQGNSAPDKSGLPSDRFSAERTGGSVSTLTIQRTQQEDSAVYLCASSLGASDTQYFGPGTRLTVL.

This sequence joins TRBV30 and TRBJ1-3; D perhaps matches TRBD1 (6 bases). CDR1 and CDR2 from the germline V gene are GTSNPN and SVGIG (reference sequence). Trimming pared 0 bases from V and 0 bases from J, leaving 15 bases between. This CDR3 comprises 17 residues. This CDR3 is CAWSVGGTTVSGNTIYF. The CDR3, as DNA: TGTGCCTGGAGTGTGGGCGGGACAACCGTCTCTGGAAACACCATATATTTT.

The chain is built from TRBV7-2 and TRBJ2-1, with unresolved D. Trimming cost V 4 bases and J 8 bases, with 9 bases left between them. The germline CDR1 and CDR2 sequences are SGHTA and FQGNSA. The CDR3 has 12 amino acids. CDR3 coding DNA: TGTGCCAGCAGCTCGTTCGTGGATGAGCAGTTCTTC. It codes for CASSSFVDEQFF.

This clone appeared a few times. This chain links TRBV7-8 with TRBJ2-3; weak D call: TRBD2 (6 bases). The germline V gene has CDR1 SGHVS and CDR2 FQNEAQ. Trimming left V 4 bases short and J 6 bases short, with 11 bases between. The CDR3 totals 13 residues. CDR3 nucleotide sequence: TGTGCCAGCAGCTGGGGAACTAGCGATACGCAGTATTTT. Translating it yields CASSWGTSDTQYF. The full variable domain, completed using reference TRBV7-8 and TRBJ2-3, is GAGVSQSPRYKVAKRGQDVALRCDPISGHVSLFWYQQALGQGPEFLTYFQNEAQLDKSGLPSDRFFAERPEGSVSTLKIQRTQQEDSAVYLCASSWGTSDTQYFGPGTRLTVL.

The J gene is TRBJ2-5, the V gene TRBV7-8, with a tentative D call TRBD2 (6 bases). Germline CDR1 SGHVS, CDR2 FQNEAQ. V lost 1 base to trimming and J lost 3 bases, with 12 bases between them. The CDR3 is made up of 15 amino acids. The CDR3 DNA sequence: TGTGCCAGCAGCTTAGGAACACTAGCTAAAGAGACCCAGTACTTC. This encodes CASSLGTLAKETQYF.

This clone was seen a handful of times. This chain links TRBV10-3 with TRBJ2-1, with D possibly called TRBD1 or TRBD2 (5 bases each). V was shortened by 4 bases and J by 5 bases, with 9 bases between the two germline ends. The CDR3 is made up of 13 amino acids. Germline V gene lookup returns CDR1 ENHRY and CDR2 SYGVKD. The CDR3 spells CAISGGKNNEQFF. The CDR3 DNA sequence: TGTGCCATCAGTGGGGGGAAGAACAATGAGCAGTTCTTC.

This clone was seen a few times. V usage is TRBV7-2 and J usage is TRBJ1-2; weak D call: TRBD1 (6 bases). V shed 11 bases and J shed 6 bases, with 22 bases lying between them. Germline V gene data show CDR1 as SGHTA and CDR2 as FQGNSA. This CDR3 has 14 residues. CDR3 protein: CALRETGQMNGYTF. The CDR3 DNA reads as TGTGCCCTCCGAGAAACAGGGCAAATGAATGGCTACACCTTC.

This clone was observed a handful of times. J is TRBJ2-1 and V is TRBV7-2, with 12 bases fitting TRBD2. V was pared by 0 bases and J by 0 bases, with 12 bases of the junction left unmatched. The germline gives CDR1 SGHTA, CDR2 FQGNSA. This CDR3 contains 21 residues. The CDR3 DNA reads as TGTGCCAGCAGCTTAGCGACGTTCCGACTAGCGGGAGTGGGCTCCTACAATGAGCAGTTCTTC. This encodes CASSLATFRLAGVGSYNEQFF. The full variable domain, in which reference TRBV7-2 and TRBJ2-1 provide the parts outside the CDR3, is GAGVSQSPSNKVTEKGKDVELRCDPISGHTALYWYRQSLGQGLEFLIYFQGNSAPDKSGLPSDRFSAERTGGSVSTLTIQRTQQEDSAVYLCASSLATFRLAGVGSYNEQFFGPGTRLTVL.